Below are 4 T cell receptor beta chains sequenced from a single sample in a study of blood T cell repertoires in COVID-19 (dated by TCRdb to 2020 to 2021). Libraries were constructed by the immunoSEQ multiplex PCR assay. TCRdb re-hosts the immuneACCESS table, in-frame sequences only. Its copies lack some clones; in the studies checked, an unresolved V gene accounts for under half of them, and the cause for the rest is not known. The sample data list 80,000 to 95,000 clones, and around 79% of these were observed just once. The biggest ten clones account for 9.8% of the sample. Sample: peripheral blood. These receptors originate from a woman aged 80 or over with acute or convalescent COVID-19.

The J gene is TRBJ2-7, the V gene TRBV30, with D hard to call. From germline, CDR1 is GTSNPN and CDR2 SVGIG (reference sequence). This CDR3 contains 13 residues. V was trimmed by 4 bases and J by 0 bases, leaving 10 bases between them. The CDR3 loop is CAWKAWSSYEQYF. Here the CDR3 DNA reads TGTGCCTGGAAGGCTTGGAGCTCCTACGAGCAGTACTTC.

CDR3 protein: CASSWGPENTEAFF. In DNA, the CDR3 is TGTGCCAGCAGTTGGGGCCCGGAGAACACTGAAGCTTTCTTT. The chain uses TRBV6-6 and TRBJ1-1, with D tentatively TRBD1 (5 bases). Trimming stripped 4 bases from V and 1 base from J, with 10 bases between. CDR3 length: 14 amino acids. Germline-derived CDR1 and CDR2 are MNHNY and SVGAGI (reference sequence).

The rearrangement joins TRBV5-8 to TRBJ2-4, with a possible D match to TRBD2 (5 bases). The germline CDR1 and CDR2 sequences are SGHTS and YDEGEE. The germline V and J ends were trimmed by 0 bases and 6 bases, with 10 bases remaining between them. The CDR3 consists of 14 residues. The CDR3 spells CASSLAGRGNIQYF. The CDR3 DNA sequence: TGTGCCAGCAGCTTGGCAGGCCGGGGAAACATTCAGTACTTC.

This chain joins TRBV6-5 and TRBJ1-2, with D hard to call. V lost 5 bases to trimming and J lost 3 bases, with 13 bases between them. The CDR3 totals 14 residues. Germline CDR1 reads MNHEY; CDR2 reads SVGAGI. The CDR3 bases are TGTGCCAGCAGTCCCTCCGGTGCGTACTATGGCTACACCTTC. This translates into CASSPSGAYYGYTF.